The next 20 T cell receptor beta chains were all read from a single sample in a study of cytotoxic CD8 clonotypes in ibrutinib-treated CLL. The assay was immunoSEQ multiplex PCR, and TCRdb's table has in-frame clones only and misses some. The sample yields about 160,000 clones, about 80% seen once. Sequences were derived from PBMCs, sampled after 24 months of ibrutinib treatment. These receptors all stem from a human donor with chronic lymphocytic leukemia.

This clone showed up just once. Other DNA sequences in this sample translate to the same CDR3. The chain employs TRBV5-4 and TRBJ1-6; D gene uncertain. Trimming took 4 bases from V and 7 from J, leaving 12 bases between them. The CDR3 is 14 amino acids. Looked up from germline, CDR1 is SGHNT and CDR2 is YYREEE (reference sequence). The CDR3 spells CASSPGGLNSPLHF. In DNA, the CDR3 is TGTGCCAGCAGCCCAGGCGGGTTAAATTCACCCCTCCACTTT.

The chain carries TRBV6-6 and TRBJ1-5, with 9 positions matching TRBD1. Losses at the gene ends were 2 bases for V and 6 bases for J; bases not matched to a gene: 5. This CDR3 is built from 15 residues. CDR1 MNHNY and CDR2 SVGAGI come from the germline V gene (reference sequence). The CDR3 DNA is TGTGCCAGCAGTTACAGGGACAGGGCGGGTCAGCCCCAGCATTTT. This translates into CASSYRDRAGQPQHF.

The rearrangement links TRBV7-2 to TRBJ1-2, with unresolved D. The germline gives CDR1 SGHTA, CDR2 FQGNSA. V was clipped by 5 bases and J by 4 bases, with 14 bases between them. The CDR3 extends over 14 amino acids. For the CDR3, the DNA is TGTGCCAGCAGCGCGGCAGGCCCGGGCTATGGCTACACCTTC. Its protein product is CASSAAGPGYGYTF.

The chain uses TRBV6-6 and TRBJ1-5; D is undetermined. The CDR3 contains 13 residues. Germline lookup yields CDR1 MNHNY and CDR2 SVGAGI (reference sequence). V was shortened by 5 bases and J by 4 bases, with 9 bases between the two germline ends. Here the CDR3 DNA reads TGTGCCAGCAGTGTAGGACGGAATCAGCCCCAGCATTTT. Encoded protein: CASSVGRNQPQHF.

V gene TRBV7-3 combines with J gene TRBJ2-1; 13 positions agree with TRBD2. Looked up from germline, CDR1 is SGHTA and CDR2 is FQGTGA. V shed 2 bases and J 5 bases; nucleotides not matched to a gene: 6. The CDR3 totals 17 residues. This chain's CDR3 is CASSLLGLAGRDNEQFF. The CDR3 DNA reads as TGTGCCAGCAGCTTACTGGGACTAGCGGGACGAGACAATGAGCAGTTCTTC.

This chain links TRBV15 with TRBJ1-3, with D unclear. V was cut by 0 bases and J by 4 bases, with 7 bases left in between. From germline, CDR1 is LNHNV and CDR2 YYDKDF (reference sequence). CDR3 size: 14 residues. DNA of the CDR3: TGTGCCACCAGCAGAGATTTTGTCGGAAACACCATATATTTT. This sequence encodes CATSRDFVGNTIYF.

V gene TRBV7-3 combines with J gene TRBJ2-1; 9 bases map to TRBD2. Per the germline V gene, CDR1 is SGHTA and CDR2 is FQGTGA. J gave up 9 bases and V 1 base, and 13 bases lay outside the gene matches. The CDR3 covers 17 residues. The CDR3 DNA follows: TGTGCCAGCAGCTTAAGGCCGGCTAGCGGGAATGGGGTTGAGCAGTTCTTC. It yields the protein CASSLRPASGNGVEQFF.

The genes are TRBV4-2 and TRBJ1-4; D perhaps matches TRBD1 (5 bases). CDR3 length: 15 residues. The germline CDR1 and CDR2 sequences are LGHNA and YNFKEQ. V shed 4 bases and J shed 2 bases, with 11 bases lying between them. In DNA form, the CDR3 reads TGTGCCAGCAGCCCGGGGGACCTGACTAATGAAAAACTGTTTTTT. Translated, it gives CASSPGDLTNEKLFF.

The chain uses TRBV7-2 and TRBJ2-5; D not resolved. Trimming pared 2 bases from V and 5 bases from J, leaving 12 bases between. The CDR3 spans 14 residues. Germline V gene data show CDR1 as SGHTA and CDR2 as FQGNSA. DNA of the CDR3: TGTGCCAGCAGCTTATCATGGGTGGAGGAGACCCAGTACTTC. It yields the protein CASSLSWVEETQYF. Full variable domain (rest looked up from reference TRBV7-2 and TRBJ2-5): GAGVSQSPSNKVTEKGKDVELRCDPISGHTALYWYRQSLGQGLEFLIYFQGNSAPDKSGLPSDRFSAERTGGSVSTLTIQRTQQEDSAVYLCASSLSWVEETQYFGPGTRLLVL.

CDR3 bases: TGTGCCAGCAGCCCCCGACAGGGGGACGGGAACATTCAGTACTTC. Protein: CASSPRQGDGNIQYF. The chain has TRBV11-2 and TRBJ2-4; 9 positions match TRBD1. The CDR3 totals 15 residues. CDR1 and CDR2 (germline): SGHAT, FQNNGV. V gave up 5 bases and J gave up 7 bases; unmatched junction bases: 9.

The rearrangement uses TRBV7-3 and TRBJ2-3; D ambiguous. Germline assignment: CDR1 SGHTA and CDR2 FQGTGA. The CDR3 covers 13 residues. Trimming shortened V by 5 bases and J by 5 bases, and 11 bases separated the two germline ends. The CDR3 sequence: CASSLRLKDTQYF. CDR3 DNA sequence: TGTGCCAGCAGCCTCCGACTTAAAGATACGCAGTATTTT.

The J gene is TRBJ2-5, the V gene TRBV6-6; the D gene is possibly TRBD2 (6 bases). There are 15 residues in the CDR3. Germline V gene sequence: CDR1 MNHNY, CDR2 SVGAGI (reference sequence). Trimming shortened V by 4 bases and J by 2 bases, and 14 bases separated the two germline ends. CDR3 coding DNA: TGTGCCAGCAGTTGGCGGGGAGCAACTCAAGAGACCCAGTACTTC. Translation: CASSWRGATQETQYF.

This chain uses TRBV18 with TRBJ2-7; 8 bases map to TRBD1. Trimming took 6 bases from V and 5 from J; bases not matched to a gene: 9. The CDR3 extends over 14 amino acids. Germline V gene lookup returns CDR1 KGHSH and CDR2 LQKENI. Here the CDR3 DNA reads TGTGCCAGCTCGTTCCCAGGGGGCCATAACGAGCAGTACTTC. Its translation is CASSFPGGHNEQYF.

This chain uses TRBV5-6 with TRBJ1-4; D is uncertain. Trimming removed 0 bases from V and 10 bases from J, with 7 bases in between. This CDR3 has 12 residues. CDR1 is SGHDT and CDR2 is YYEEEE in the germline V gene. The CDR3 DNA is TGTGCCAGCAGCTTGGCTGGAGGAAAACTGTTTTTT. It is translated as CASSLAGGKLFF.

This clone was counted a single time. The gene calls are TRBV18 and TRBJ1-1; D is unclear. The CDR3 loop spans 16 amino acids. V lost 3 bases and J 2 bases, leaving 16 bases between the germline ends. Germline V lookup: CDR1 KGHSH, CDR2 LQKENI. The CDR3 spells CASSPQTLGFNTEAFF. The CDR3 nucleotides are TGTGCCAGCTCACCTCAGACGTTAGGGTTTAACACTGAAGCTTTCTTT.

This chain links TRBV7-2 with TRBJ1-2; no clear D gene. CDR3 length equals 13 residues. V gave up 8 bases and J gave up 0 bases, with 10 bases separating them. Germline lookup yields CDR1 SGHTA and CDR2 FQGNSA. CDR3 DNA: TGTGCCAGCGGAGAGACACCTAACTATGGCTACACCTTC. Its protein product is CASGETPNYGYTF.

Only one count was recorded for this clone. The rearrangement uses TRBV5-1 and TRBJ2-3; D might be TRBD2 (5 bases). V was pared by 1 base and J by 6 bases, with 21 bases between. Germline values: CDR1 SGHRS, CDR2 YFSETQ. The CDR3 is 17 residues long. CDR3 protein: CASSLIRTPGNPDTQYF. The CDR3 nucleotides are TGCGCCAGCAGCTTGATCCGGACCCCCGGGAATCCGGATACGCAGTATTTT. The variable domain in full, with the rest retrieved from reference TRBV5-1 and TRBJ2-3, is KAGVTQTPRYLIKTRGQQVTLSCSPISGHRSVSWYQQTPGQGLQFLFEYFSETQRNKGNFPGRFSGRQFSNSRSEMNVSTLELGDSALYLCASSLIRTPGNPDTQYFGPGTRLTVL.

This chain joins TRBV5-1 and TRBJ2-2; 11 nucleotides match TRBD1. Germline V gives CDR1 SGHRS, CDR2 YFSETQ. The V gene end was trimmed by 4 bases and the J gene end by 8 bases; junction bases not matched to a gene: 7. There are 15 residues in the CDR3. The CDR3 is CASSRGTGGRGELFF. The DNA for the CDR3 is TGCGCCAGCAGCAGAGGGACAGGGGGAAGAGGGGAGCTGTTTTTT.

The V call is TRBV29-1, the J call TRBJ1-1, with D perhaps matching TRBD1 (6 bases). V was clipped by 3 bases and J by 4 bases, with 15 bases between them. Germline CDR1 SQVTM, CDR2 ANQGSEA. This CDR3 has 14 residues. As DNA, the CDR3 is TGCAGCGTTGAGGACAGATTAGGAGGCACTGAAGCTTTCTTT. It translates to CSVEDRLGGTEAFF.

The V gene is TRBV4-3, the J gene TRBJ1-1; D is ambiguous. The V gene's germline CDR1 is LGHNA and CDR2 YSLEER. V dropped 1 base and J dropped 5 bases, with 14 bases sitting between them. This CDR3 is 15 amino acids long. The CDR3 loop reads CASSQGWPEGTEAFF. CDR3 bases: TGCGCCAGCAGCCAAGGATGGCCAGAAGGGACTGAAGCTTTCTTT.